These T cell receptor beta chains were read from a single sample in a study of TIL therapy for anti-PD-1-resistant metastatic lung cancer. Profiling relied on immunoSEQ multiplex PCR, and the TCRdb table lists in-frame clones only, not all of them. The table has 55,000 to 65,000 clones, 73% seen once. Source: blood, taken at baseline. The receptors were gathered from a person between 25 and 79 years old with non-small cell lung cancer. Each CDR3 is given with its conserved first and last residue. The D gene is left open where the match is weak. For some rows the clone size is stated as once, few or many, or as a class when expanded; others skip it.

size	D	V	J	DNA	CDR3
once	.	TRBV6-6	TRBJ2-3	TGTGCCAGCAGCCGGGTAAATAGTGGGGCGCAGTATTTT	CASSRVNSGAQYF
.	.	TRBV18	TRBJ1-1	TGTGCCAGCTCACCAATCGACGGACCCGAAGCTTTCTTT	CASSPIDGPEAFF
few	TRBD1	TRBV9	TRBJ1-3	TGTGCCAGCGGACTAGGGACAGGGGCTGGAAACACCATATATTTT	CASGLGTGAGNTIYF
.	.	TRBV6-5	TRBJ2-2	TGTGCCAGCAGTTACTTTACAGGGACCGGGGAGCTGTTTTTT	CASSYFTGTGELFF
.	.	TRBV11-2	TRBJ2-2	TGTGCCAGCAGCGAAATCCGAGCCACCGGGGAGCTGTTTTTT	CASSEIRATGELFF
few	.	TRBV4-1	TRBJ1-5	TGCGCCAGCAGCCACTCCGACAGGTTTGTTGGGAGGCCCCAGCATTTT	CASSHSDRFVGRPQHF
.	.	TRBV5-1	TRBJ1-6	TGCGCCAGCAGCTTGGCGACGGGAAATAATTCACCCCTCCACTTT	CASSLATGNNSPLHF
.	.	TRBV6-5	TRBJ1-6	TGTGCCAGCAGTTACTCGAACAGGGCGGATAATTCACCCCTCCACTTT	CASSYSNRADNSPLHF
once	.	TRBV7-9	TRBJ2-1	TGTGCCAGCAGCCCAAATGAGCAGTTCTTC	CASSPNEQFF
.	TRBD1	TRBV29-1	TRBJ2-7	TGCAGCGCTGGGACAGGCGACTACGAGCAGTACTTC	CSAGTGDYEQYF
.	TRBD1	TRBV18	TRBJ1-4	TGTGCCAGCTCACCCGCGGACAGGTCTCAGCCTAATGAAAAACTGTTTTTT	CASSPADRSQPNEKLFF
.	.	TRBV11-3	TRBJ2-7	TGTGCCAGCAGCTTACCGCCAGGGCTCGCCTACGAGCAGTACTTC	CASSLPPGLAYEQYF
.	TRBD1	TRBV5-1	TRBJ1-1	TGCGCCAGCAGCTCACAACCGGGACAGGGAGGCACTGAAGCTTTCTTT	CASSSQPGQGGTEAFF
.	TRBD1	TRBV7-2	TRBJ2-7	TGTGCCAGCAGCTTAGCCGGACAGGACGGCTACGAGCAGTACTTC	CASSLAGQDGYEQYF
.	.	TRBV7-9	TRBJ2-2	TGTGCCAGCAGCTTAGCAGGCAGGGATACCGGGGAGCTGTTTTTT	CASSLAGRDTGELFF
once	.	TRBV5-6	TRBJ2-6	TGTGCCAGCAGCCGGGGGACAGCTGGGGCCAACGTCCTGACTTTC	CASSRGTAGANVLTF
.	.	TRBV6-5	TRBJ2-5	TGTGCCAGCAGTTCCCCACTCCAGCGGACCCAGTACTTC	CASSSPLQRTQYF
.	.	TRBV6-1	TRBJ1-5	TGTGCCAGCAGAAATACATGGGGCAATCAGCCCCAGCATTTT	CASRNTWGNQPQHF
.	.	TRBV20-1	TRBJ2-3	TGCAGTGCTGGGACTTCAGATACGCAGTATTTT	CSAGTSDTQYF
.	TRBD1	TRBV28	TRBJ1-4	TGTGCCAGCACTGCAGGGGGCCATGCAACTAATGAAAAACTGTTTTTT	CASTAGGHATNEKLFF
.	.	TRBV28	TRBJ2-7	TGTGCCAGCAGTGCAACCTACGAGCAGTACTTC	CASSATYEQYF
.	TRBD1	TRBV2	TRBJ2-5	TGTGCCAGCAAACGGGGACAGGGAGAGACCCAGTACTTC	CASKRGQGETQYF
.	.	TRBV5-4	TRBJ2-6	TGTGCCAGCAGCTTGGCAGGGGCCCCTGGGGCCAACGTCCTGACTTTC	CASSLAGAPGANVLTF
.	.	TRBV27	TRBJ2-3	TGTGCCAGCAGTTTGAAAGGGCAGGGGCCGCTATTAGATACGCAGTATTTT	CASSLKGQGPLLDTQYF
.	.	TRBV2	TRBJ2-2	TGTGCCAGCAGTGGCAAGGGTAGGAACACCGGGGAGCTGTTTTTT	CASSGKGRNTGELFF
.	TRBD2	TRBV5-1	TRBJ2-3	TGCGCCAGCAGCCCCGGACTAGCGCACCTCACAGATACGCAGTATTTT	CASSPGLAHLTDTQYF
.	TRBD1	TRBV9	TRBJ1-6	TGTGCCAGCAGCGTCTCCGGGACAGCAAATTCACCCCTCCACTTT	CASSVSGTANSPLHF
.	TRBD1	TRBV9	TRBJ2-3	TGTGCCAGCAGCACCCCCCGGGACAGGGGTTTGAAGCACGGGACAGATACGCAGTATTTT	CASSTPRDRGLKHGTDTQYF
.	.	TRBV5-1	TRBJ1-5	TGCGCCAGCAGCCCGGGTGGGGTCTATCAGCCCCAGCATTTT	CASSPGGVYQPQHF
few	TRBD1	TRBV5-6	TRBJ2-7	TGTGCCAGCAGCCGAGCAGGGGGCCCCTCCTACGAGCAGTACTTC	CASSRAGGPSYEQYF
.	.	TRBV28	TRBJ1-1	TGTGCCAGCCACCGCGGCACTGAAGCTTTCTTT	CASHRGTEAFF
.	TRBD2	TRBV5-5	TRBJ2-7	TGTGCCAGCCTTCCTTTAAGCGGGAGGGCTTACGAGCAGTACTTC	CASLPLSGRAYEQYF
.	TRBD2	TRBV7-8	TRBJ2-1	TGTGCCAGCAGCCGGCGGACTAGCGGGAGCTCCTACAATGAGCAGTTCTTC	CASSRRTSGSSYNEQFF
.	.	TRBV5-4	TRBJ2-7	TGTGCCAGCAGCTTGTTTGTAAAGAACGAGCAGTACTTC	CASSLFVKNEQYF
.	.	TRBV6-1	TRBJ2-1	TGTGCCAGCATGCTAAGCAATGAGCAGTTCTTC	CASMLSNEQFF
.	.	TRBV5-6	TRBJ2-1	TGTGCCAGCAGCTTTAGGGCACATTCCTACAATGAGCAGTTCTTC	CASSFRAHSYNEQFF
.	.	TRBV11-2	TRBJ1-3	TGTGCCAGCAGCCCGGGAAGGACTGGAAACACCATATATTTT	CASSPGRTGNTIYF
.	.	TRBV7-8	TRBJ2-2	TGTGCCAGCAGCCGGACACGGAACACCGGGGAGCTGTTTTTT	CASSRTRNTGELFF
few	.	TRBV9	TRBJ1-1	TGTGCCAGCAGCGTAGATGGTTACACTGAAGCTTTCTTT	CASSVDGYTEAFF
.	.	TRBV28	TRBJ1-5	TGTGCCAGCAGCCGAGCCGACCGCAATCAGCCCCAGCATTTT	CASSRADRNQPQHF
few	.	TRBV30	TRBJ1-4	TGTGCCTGGACCCTCATGGGGAATGAAAAACTGTTTTTT	CAWTLMGNEKLFF
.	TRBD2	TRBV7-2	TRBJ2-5	TGTGCCAGCAGCTTCTCCTCTTTGACTAGCGGGGGGGCTGGAGAGACCCAGTACTTC	CASSFSSLTSGGAGETQYF
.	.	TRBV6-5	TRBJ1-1	TGTGCCAGCAGTTACTCGAGGAAGGGGCTGGGCACTGAAGCTTTCTTT	CASSYSRKGLGTEAFF
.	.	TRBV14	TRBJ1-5	TGTGCCAGCAGCCAAGATACCCCAACAGGGCCTAATCAGCCCCAGCATTTT	CASSQDTPTGPNQPQHF
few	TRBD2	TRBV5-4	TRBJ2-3	TGTGCCAGCAGCTCCAGACTAGCGGGAGGCACAGATACGCAGTATTTT	CASSSRLAGGTDTQYF
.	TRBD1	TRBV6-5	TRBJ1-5	TGTGCCAGCAGAGCCCCGGGACAGGGCGATCAGCCCCAGCATTTT	CASRAPGQGDQPQHF
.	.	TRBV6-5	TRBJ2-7	TGTGCCAGCAACCCGGGACAACCCGGCGCCTACGAGCAGTACTTC	CASNPGQPGAYEQYF
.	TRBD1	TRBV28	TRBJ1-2	TGTGCCAGCAGGAACTCACAGGGGACTGTTGGCTACACCTTC	CASRNSQGTVGYTF
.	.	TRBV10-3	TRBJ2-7	TGTGCCATCGGCCTTAACGAGCAGTACTTC	CAIGLNEQYF
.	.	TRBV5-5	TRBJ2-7	TGTGCCAGCAGCTTGGCGACTGGACAGCAATACGAGCAGTACTTC	CASSLATGQQYEQYF
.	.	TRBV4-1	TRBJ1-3	TGCGCCAGCAGCCCCAGGGTCTTGGGAAACACCATATATTTT	CASSPRVLGNTIYF
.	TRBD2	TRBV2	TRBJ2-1	TGTGCCAGCATGCCCCTAGCGGGAAGCAATGAGCAGTTCTTC	CASMPLAGSNEQFF
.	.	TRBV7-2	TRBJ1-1	TGTGCCAGCAGCAGAAGGGGGATCACTGAAGCTTTCTTT	CASSRRGITEAFF
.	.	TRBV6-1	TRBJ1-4	TGTGCCAGCAGGGGGTCGAACGGCGCGGAAGAAAAACTGTTTTTT	CASRGSNGAEEKLFF
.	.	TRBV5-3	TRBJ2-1	TGTGCCAGAAGCTCTAAAAGGACTCCCTACAATGAGCAGTTCTTC	CARSSKRTPYNEQFF
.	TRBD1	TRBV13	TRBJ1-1	TGTGCCAGCAGCCCGGGGACAGGGCTCGTTTCCAACACTGAAGCTTTCTTT	CASSPGTGLVSNTEAFF